The rows below give T cell receptor beta chains drawn from one sample of a study of blood T cell repertoires in COVID-19. This table comes from immunoSEQ multiplex PCR, and its TCRdb copy is limited to in-frame clones, with some not included. The data show more than 150,000 clones, with approximately 86% seen just once and about 9.1% held by the top ten. The sample consisted of peripheral blood. All receptors derive from a woman older than 75 with acute or convalescent COVID-19. The CDR3 runs from the conserved cysteine through the conserved F or W. Fields, in order: D gene, V gene, J gene, clone size, CDR3 DNA, CDR3 protein. The D gene is left open where the match is weak. Only some rows state a clone size, as once, few, many or a class for expanded clones.

>TRBD1|TRBV7-9|TRBJ1-3|NA
TGTGCCAGCAGCTCCCGGGACAGCGGAAACACCATATATTTT
CASSSRDSGNTIYF
>NA|TRBV27|TRBJ2-4|NA
TGTGCCAGCTCCCCCTCTTGGGAGTTTATTCAGTACTTC
CASSPSWEFIQYF
>NA|TRBV19|TRBJ2-1|few
TGTGCCAGTAGTATAGAGGGGAGGGGGGAGTCGAGCAATGAGCAGTTCTTC
CASSIEGRGESSNEQFF
>NA|TRBV10-3|TRBJ2-5|once
TGTGCCATCAGTGCCAGTGAAGAGACCCAGTACTTC
CAISASEETQYF
>TRBD1|TRBV7-9|TRBJ1-3|NA
TGTGCCACCCCCTCCCGACAGGGGGGAAACACCATATATTTT
CATPSRQGGNTIYF
>NA|TRBV12-3/TRBV12-4|TRBJ1-2|NA
TGTGCCAGCAGTTTCGGACAGACCGGCTACACCTTC
CASSFGQTGYTF
>NA|TRBV30|TRBJ2-3|NA
TGTGCCTGGAATCGGGGCACAGATACGCAGTATTTT
CAWNRGTDTQYF
>TRBD2|TRBV5-6|TRBJ2-7|NA
TGTGCCAGCAGCCCCGGACTAGCGGGAGCCCCCGGCGAGCAGTACTTC
CASSPGLAGAPGEQYF
>NA|TRBV9|TRBJ2-3|NA
TGTGCCAGCAGCGTAGGGGCGGATACGCAGTATTTT
CASSVGADTQYF
>TRBD2|TRBV24-1|TRBJ2-6|NA
TGTGCCACCAGTGACCCCCGGGGGGGTGGAGGGTCTGGGGCCAACGTCCTGACTTTC
CATSDPRGGGGSGANVLTF
>TRBD1|TRBV7-9|TRBJ1-1|NA
TGTGCCAGCATCCTAACAGGGGGGGCCACTGAAGCTTTCTTT
CASILTGGATEAFF
>TRBD2|TRBV10-3|TRBJ2-5|NA
TGTGCCATCGGCGGGGGGCTGGAGACCCAGTACTTC
CAIGGGLETQYF
>TRBD1|TRBV6-5|TRBJ2-7|NA
TGTGCCAGCAAAACCGGGACAGCCTACGAGCAGTACTTC
CASKTGTAYEQYF
>TRBD2|TRBV7-8|TRBJ2-2|once
TGTGCCAGCAGCGGGACTAGGGCCGGGGAGCTGTTTTTT
CASSGTRAGELFF
>TRBD1|TRBV29-1|TRBJ2-1|NA
TGCAGCGTTACCCGGGACAGGGCCTACAATGAGCAGTTCTTC
CSVTRDRAYNEQFF
>NA|TRBV12-3/TRBV12-4|TRBJ1-5|NA
TGTGCCAGCAGGAGAGGAGGGAATCAGCCCCAGCATTTT
CASRRGGNQPQHF
>TRBD2|TRBV5-4|TRBJ2-5|NA
TGTGCCAGCAGCTCCAAACTAGCGGGAGGGTGGGAGACCCAGTACTTC
CASSSKLAGGWETQYF
>TRBD1|TRBV5-1|TRBJ1-5|NA
TGCGCCAGCAGCCCGACAGGGACTCATCAGCCCCAGCATTTT
CASSPTGTHQPQHF
>TRBD1|TRBV19|TRBJ1-5|NA
TGTGCCAGTAGCCTGACAGGGGGCGCGGGCAATCAGCCCCAGCATTTT
CASSLTGGAGNQPQHF
>TRBD1|TRBV5-1|TRBJ2-3|NA
TGCGCCAGCAGCCCCGACAGGGGGCAAGGGTATTTT
CASSPDRGQGYF
>NA|TRBV19|TRBJ2-7|NA
TGTGCCACGAGCCCCGCCTCAGGGGCGGTTGGCGAGCAGTACTTC
CATSPASGAVGEQYF
>TRBD2|TRBV7-2|TRBJ2-7|NA
TGTGCCAGCAGCCTAAACCAAGTTCTAGCGGGGGGGCTCGAGCAGTACTTC
CASSLNQVLAGGLEQYF
>TRBD1|TRBV6-6|TRBJ1-5|NA
TGTGCCAGCAGTCCGGGGACAGGGGTTCAGCCCCAGCATTTT
CASSPGTGVQPQHF
>TRBD1|TRBV7-2|TRBJ1-5|once
TGTGCCAGCAGCGACAGGGTTCGCCAGCCCCAGCATTTT
CASSDRVRQPQHF
>NA|TRBV6-1|TRBJ1-2|NA
TGTGCCAGCAGTGAAACGGGGGTCTATGGCTACACCTTC
CASSETGVYGYTF
>NA|TRBV12-3/TRBV12-4|TRBJ1-5|NA
TGTGCCAGCACCCGGGGAGGGCAGCCCCAGCATTTT
CASTRGGQPQHF
>TRBD2|TRBV18|TRBJ2-3|NA
TGTGCCAGCTCACATCGGACTAGCGGACGGGATACGCAGTATTTT
CASSHRTSGRDTQYF
>TRBD2|TRBV2|TRBJ2-3|NA
TGTGCCAGCAGTGGCCCTCATGGGCGGGGGGGCCGAGTGATCCTAACAGATACGCAGTATTTT
CASSGPHGRGGRVILTDTQYF
>TRBD1|TRBV5-6|TRBJ1-2|NA
TGTGCCAGCAGCGTCCGGGACAGGGGAAGCTATGGCTACACCTTC
CASSVRDRGSYGYTF
>NA|TRBV15|TRBJ1-2|NA
TGTGCCACCAGCAGATACCCAGCAGGACTCTATGGCTACACCTTC
CATSRYPAGLYGYTF
>TRBD2|TRBV5-1|TRBJ2-7|NA
TGCGCCAGCAGCTTGGCCGGGACTAGCGGGGGCTACGAGCAGTACTTC
CASSLAGTSGGYEQYF
>TRBD2|TRBV10-1|TRBJ2-3|NA
TGCGCCAGCTCGAGTAGCGGGGGGGCCTCTCTAGATACGCAGTATTTT
CASSSSGGASLDTQYF
>TRBD2|TRBV7-2|TRBJ2-3|NA
TGTGCCAGCAGCACAGGACTAGCGGGGAACCGGGGTACGCAGTATTTT
CASSTGLAGNRGTQYF
>TRBD1|TRBV19|TRBJ1-5|NA
TGTGCCAGTACCAACCGGGCCGGGACAGGGACGTTCGGCAATCAGCCCCAGCATTTT
CASTNRAGTGTFGNQPQHF
>TRBD1|TRBV9|TRBJ1-1|NA
TGTGCCAGCAGCGTAGGCCCGATACAGGGGATGATGAACACTGAAGCTTTCTTT
CASSVGPIQGMMNTEAFF
>TRBD2|TRBV11-3|TRBJ2-1|NA
TGTGCCAGCAGCCCGAGTGGGGCGGGAGGACCCCTGTACAATGAGCAGTTCTTC
CASSPSGAGGPLYNEQFF
>NA|TRBV7-8|TRBJ1-1|few
TGTGCCAGCAGCTTAGGATCGAGGAACACTGAAGCTTTCTTT
CASSLGSRNTEAFF
>NA|TRBV19|TRBJ2-5|NA
TGTGCCAGTAGTATTACGGGTACCCCCCAAGAGACCCAGTACTTC
CASSITGTPQETQYF
>TRBD2|TRBV15|TRBJ2-3|NA
TGTGCCACCAGCAGAGAGATCCGGACTAGCGGGAGAACAGATACGCAGTATTTT
CATSREIRTSGRTDTQYF
>TRBD2|TRBV19|TRBJ2-7|NA
TGTGCCAGTAGCGAGAGCGGGAGGGCCTACGAGCAGTACTTC
CASSESGRAYEQYF
>TRBD2|TRBV9|TRBJ2-1|NA
TGTGCCAGCAGCGTAGGGGGTAGCGGGGAGAATGAGCAGTTCTTC
CASSVGGSGENEQFF
>NA|TRBV9|TRBJ2-7|NA
TGTGCCAGCAGCGTATCAGGGAATAGAGGATACGAGCAGTACTTC
CASSVSGNRGYEQYF
>NA|TRBV6-6|TRBJ2-7|NA
TGTGCCAGCAGCCCGGTCTCTTCCTACGAGCAGTACTTC
CASSPVSSYEQYF
>NA|TRBV18|TRBJ2-7|NA
TGTGCCAGCTCACCAACCCGCGCCGGTAGCTCCTACGAGCAGTACTTC
CASSPTRAGSSYEQYF
>NA|TRBV12-3/TRBV12-4|TRBJ1-2|NA
TGTGCCAGCAGTCCCTCCCAATCGACAGGCCGCCTATTC
CASSPSQSTGRLF
>TRBD1|TRBV11-3|TRBJ2-2|NA
TGTGCCAGCAGCCCAAGGACAGGCTTACTCCTCACCGGGGAGCTGTTTTTT
CASSPRTGLLLTGELFF
>NA|TRBV7-7|TRBJ1-1|NA
TGTGCCACCCCGCCCGAGCTGAACACTGAAGCTTTCTTT
CATPPELNTEAFF
>TRBD2|TRBV9|TRBJ2-7|NA
TGTGCCAGCAGCGTAGGCGAGCGGGGGGGATCCTACGAGCAGTACTTC
CASSVGERGGSYEQYF
>NA|TRBV6-1|TRBJ1-4|few
TGTGCCAGCAGTGAGACTGACTGGACTAATGAAAAACTGTTTTTT
CASSETDWTNEKLFF
>NA|TRBV7-2|TRBJ2-3|NA
TGTGCCAGCAGCTTAGGGGACTCTCTCCCAGATACGCAGTATTTT
CASSLGDSLPDTQYF